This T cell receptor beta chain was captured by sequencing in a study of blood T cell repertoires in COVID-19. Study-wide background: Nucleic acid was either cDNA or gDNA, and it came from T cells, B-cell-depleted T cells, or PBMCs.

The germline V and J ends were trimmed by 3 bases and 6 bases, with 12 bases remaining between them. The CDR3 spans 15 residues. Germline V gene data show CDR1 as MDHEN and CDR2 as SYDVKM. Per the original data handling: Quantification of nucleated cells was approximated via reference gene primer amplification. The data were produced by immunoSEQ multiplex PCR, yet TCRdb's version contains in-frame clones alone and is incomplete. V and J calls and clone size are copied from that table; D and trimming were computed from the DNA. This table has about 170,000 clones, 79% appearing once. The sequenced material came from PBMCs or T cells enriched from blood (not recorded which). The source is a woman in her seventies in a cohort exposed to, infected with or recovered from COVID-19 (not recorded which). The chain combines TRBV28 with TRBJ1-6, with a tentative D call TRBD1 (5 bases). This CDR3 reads CASSLGGRVNSPLHF. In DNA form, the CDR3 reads TGTGCCAGCAGTTTGGGGGGACGGGTTAATTCACCCCTCCACTTT.